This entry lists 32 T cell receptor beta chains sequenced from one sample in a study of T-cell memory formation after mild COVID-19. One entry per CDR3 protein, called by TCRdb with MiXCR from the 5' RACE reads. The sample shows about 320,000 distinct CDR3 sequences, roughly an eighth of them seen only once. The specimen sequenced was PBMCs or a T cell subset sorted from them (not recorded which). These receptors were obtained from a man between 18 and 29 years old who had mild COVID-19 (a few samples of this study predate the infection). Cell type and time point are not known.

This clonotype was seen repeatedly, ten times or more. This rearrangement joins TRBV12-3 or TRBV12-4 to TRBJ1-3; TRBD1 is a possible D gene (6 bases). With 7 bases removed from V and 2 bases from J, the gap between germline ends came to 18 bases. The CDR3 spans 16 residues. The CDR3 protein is CASTLQGSYPGNTIYF. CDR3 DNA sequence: TGTGCCAGCACTCTACAGGGAAGTTACCCTGGAAACACCATATATTTT.

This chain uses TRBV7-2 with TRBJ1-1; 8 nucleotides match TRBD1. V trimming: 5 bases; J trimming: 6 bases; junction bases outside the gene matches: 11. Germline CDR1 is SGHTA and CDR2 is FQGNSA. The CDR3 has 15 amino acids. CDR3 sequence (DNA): TGTGCCAGCAGCACCATCGGACAGGGACCAGCTGAAGCTTTCTTT. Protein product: CASSTIGQGPAEAFF.

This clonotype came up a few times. The CDR3 loop reads CASKGQYRGYTF. CDR3 nucleotides: TGTGCCAGCAAGGGACAATACAGGGGCTACACCTTC. The genes are TRBV11-2 and TRBJ1-2; tentative D call: TRBD1 (6 bases). The V end was cut by 7 bases, the J end by 8 bases, with 14 bases between. CDR3 length: 12 residues. The germline V gene encodes CDR1 SGHAT and CDR2 FQNNGV. The full variable domain, with the rest looked up from reference TRBV11-2 and TRBJ1-2, is EAGVAQSPRYKIIEKRQSVAFWCNPISGHATLYWYQQILGQGPKLLIQFQNNGVVDDSQLPKDRFSAERLKGVDSTLKIQPAKLEDSAVYLCASKGQYRGYTFGSGTRLTVV.

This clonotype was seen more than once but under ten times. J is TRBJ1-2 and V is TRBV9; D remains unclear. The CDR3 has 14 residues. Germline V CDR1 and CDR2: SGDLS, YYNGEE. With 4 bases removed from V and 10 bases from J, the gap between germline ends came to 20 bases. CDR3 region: CASSPKDGRSVYTF. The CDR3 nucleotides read TGTGCCAGCAGCCCCAAGGACGGCCGTAGTGTCTACACCTTC.

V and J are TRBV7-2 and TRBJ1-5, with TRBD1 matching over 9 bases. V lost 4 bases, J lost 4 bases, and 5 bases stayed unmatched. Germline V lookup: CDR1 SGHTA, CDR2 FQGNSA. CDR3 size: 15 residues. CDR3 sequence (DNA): TGTGCCAGCAGCTCACCGGACAGGGGAAATCAGCCCCAGCATTTT. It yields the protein CASSSPDRGNQPQHF.

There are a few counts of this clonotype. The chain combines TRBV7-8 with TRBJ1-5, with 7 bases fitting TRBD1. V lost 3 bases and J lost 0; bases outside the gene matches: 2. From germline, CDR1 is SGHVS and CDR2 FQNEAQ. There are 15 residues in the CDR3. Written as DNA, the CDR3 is TGTGCCAGCAGCTTGGGACAGTCTAGCAATCAGCCCCAGCATTTT. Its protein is CASSLGQSSNQPQHF.

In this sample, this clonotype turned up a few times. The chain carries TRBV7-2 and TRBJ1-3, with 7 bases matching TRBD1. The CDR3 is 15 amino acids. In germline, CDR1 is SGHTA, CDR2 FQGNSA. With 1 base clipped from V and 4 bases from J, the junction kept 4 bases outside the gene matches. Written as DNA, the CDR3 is TGTGCCAGCAGCTTAGAGGGGGCGGGCGGAAACACCATATATTTT. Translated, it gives CASSLEGAGGNTIYF.

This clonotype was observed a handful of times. CDR3 amino acids: CASSLTVDPRGYTF. The CDR3 bases are TGTGCCAGCAGCCTCACGGTGGACCCCAGGGGCTACACCTTC. This rearrangement joins TRBV7-2 to TRBJ1-2, with D unresolved. Deletions cut 5 bases from V and 8 bases from J, with 18 bases between. CDR1 and CDR2 from the germline V gene are SGHTA and FQGNSA. The CDR3 length is 14 residues.

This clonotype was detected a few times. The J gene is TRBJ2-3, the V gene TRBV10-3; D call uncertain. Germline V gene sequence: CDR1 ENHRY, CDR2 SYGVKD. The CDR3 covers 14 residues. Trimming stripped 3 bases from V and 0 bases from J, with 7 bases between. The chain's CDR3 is CAISEMSSTDTQYF. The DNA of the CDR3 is TGTGCCATCAGTGAAATGAGTAGCACAGATACGCAGTATTTT.

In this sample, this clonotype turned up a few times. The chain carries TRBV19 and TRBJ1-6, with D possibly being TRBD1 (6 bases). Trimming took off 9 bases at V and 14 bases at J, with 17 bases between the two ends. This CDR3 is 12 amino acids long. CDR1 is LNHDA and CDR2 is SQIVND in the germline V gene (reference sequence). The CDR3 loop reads CASRENEGALHF. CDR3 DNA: TGTGCCAGCAGGGAAAATGAGGGGGCCCTCCACTTT.

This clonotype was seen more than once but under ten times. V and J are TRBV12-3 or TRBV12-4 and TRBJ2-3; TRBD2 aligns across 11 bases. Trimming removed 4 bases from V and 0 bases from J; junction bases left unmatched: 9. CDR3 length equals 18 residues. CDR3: CASSSPHTSGGSTDTQYF. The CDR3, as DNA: TGTGCCAGCAGTTCCCCACACACTAGCGGGGGAAGCACAGATACGCAGTATTTT.

CDR3 protein: CASSQDTGTKTPFF. CDR3 sequence (DNA): TGCGCCAGCAGCCAGGACACAGGGACGAAAACACCTTTCTTT. The chain employs TRBV4-3 and TRBJ1-1, with D possibly TRBD1 on 6 matching bases. In germline, CDR1 is LGHNA, CDR2 YSLEER. V lost 3 bases, J lost 12 bases, and 20 bases lay in between. This CDR3 is built from 14 residues.

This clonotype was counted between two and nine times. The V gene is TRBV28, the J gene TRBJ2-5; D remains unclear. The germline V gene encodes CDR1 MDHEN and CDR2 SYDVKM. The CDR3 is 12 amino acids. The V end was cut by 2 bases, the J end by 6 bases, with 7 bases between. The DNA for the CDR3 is TGTGCCAGCAGTTTAGTACGAAAGACCCAGTACTTC. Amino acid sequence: CASSLVRKTQYF.

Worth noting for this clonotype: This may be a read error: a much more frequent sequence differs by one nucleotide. The CDR3 protein is CASSQDGASGNTIYF. CDR3 DNA: TGCGCCAGCAGCCAAGATGGGGCTTCAGGAAACACCATATATTTT. V gene TRBV4-3 combines with J gene TRBJ1-3, with D perhaps matching TRBD1 (5 bases). Trimming cost V 0 bases and J 4 bases, with 10 bases left between them. Germline V gene data show CDR1 as LGHNA and CDR2 as YSLEER. CDR3 length: 15 residues.

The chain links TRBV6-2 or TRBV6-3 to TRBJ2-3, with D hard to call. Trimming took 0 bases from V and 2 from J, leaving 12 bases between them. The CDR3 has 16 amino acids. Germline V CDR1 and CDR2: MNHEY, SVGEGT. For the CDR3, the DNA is TGTGCCAGCAGTTACTCCTCGCTAGACCCCACAGATACGCAGTATTTT. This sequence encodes CASSYSSLDPTDTQYF.

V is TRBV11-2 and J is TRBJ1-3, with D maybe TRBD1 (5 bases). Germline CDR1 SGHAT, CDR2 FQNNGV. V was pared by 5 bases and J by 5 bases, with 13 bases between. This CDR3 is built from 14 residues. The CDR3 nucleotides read TGTGCCAGCAGCCTTGACAGTGTTAGAAACACCATATATTTT. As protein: CASSLDSVRNTIYF.

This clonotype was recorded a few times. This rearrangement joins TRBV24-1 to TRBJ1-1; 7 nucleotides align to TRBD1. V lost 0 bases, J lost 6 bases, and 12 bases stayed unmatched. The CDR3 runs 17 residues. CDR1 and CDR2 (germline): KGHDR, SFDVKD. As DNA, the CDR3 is TGTGCCACCAGTGATTTGCCGCTCGACAGGGTAAGAGCTGAAGCTTTCTTT. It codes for CATSDLPLDRVRAEAFF.

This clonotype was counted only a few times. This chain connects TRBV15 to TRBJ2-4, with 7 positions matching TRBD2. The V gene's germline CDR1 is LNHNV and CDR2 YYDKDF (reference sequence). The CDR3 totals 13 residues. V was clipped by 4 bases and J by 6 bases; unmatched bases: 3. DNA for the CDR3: TGTGCCACCAGCATTGGGGGGGGAAACATTCAGTACTTC. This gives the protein CATSIGGGNIQYF. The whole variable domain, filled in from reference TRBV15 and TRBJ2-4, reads DAMVIQNPRYQVTQFGKPVTLSCSQTLNHNVMYWYQQKSSQAPKLLFHYYDKDFNNEADTPDNFQSRRPNTSFCFLDIRSPGLGDTAMYLCATSIGGGNIQYFGAGTRLSVL.

CDR3 nucleotide sequence: TGCAGTGCTAGAGTTCGACTAGCGGGGCTCAGCTCCTACAATGAGCAGTTCTTC. Translation gives CSARVRLAGLSSYNEQFF. The chain employs TRBV20-1 and TRBJ2-1, with TRBD2 matching over 11 bases. Losses at the gene ends were 1 base for V and 0 bases for J; bases not matched to a gene: 8. CDR1 and CDR2 from the germline V gene are DFQATT and SNEGSKA (reference sequence). The CDR3 has 18 residues.

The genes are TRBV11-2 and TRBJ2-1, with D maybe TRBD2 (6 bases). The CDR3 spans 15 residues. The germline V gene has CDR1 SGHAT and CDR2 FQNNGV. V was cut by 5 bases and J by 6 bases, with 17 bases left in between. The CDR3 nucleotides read TGTGCCAGCAGCCCAGGAGTACTAGCCCTCAATGAGCAGTTCTTC. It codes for CASSPGVLALNEQFF.

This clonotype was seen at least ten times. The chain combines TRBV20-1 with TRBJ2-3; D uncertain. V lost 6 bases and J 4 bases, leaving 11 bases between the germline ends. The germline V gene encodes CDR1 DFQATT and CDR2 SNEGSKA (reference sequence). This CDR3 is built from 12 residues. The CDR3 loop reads CSAASGSDTQYF. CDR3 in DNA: TGCAGTGCCGCATCCGGTTCAGATACGCAGTATTTT.

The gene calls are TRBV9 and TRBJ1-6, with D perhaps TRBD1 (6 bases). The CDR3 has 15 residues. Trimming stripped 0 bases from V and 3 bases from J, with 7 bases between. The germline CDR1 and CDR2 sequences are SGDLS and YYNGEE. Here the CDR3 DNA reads TGTGCCAGCAGCGTAGAAGGGGGCTATAATTCACCCCTCCACTTT. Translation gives CASSVEGGYNSPLHF.

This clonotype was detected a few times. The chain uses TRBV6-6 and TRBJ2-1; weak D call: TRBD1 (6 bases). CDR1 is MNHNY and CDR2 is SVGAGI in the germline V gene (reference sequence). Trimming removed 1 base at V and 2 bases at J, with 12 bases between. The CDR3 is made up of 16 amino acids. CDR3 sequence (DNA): TGTGCCAGCAGTTACTTACAGGGCCCAACCTACAATGAGCAGTTCTTC. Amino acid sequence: CASSYLQGPTYNEQFF.

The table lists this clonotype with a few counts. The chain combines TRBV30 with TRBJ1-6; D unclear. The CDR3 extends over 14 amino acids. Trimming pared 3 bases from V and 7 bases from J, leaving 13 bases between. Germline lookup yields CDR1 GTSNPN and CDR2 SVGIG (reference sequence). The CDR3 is CAWSVGIRNSPLHF. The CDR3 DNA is TGTGCCTGGAGCGTCGGAATCCGGAATTCACCCCTCCACTTT.

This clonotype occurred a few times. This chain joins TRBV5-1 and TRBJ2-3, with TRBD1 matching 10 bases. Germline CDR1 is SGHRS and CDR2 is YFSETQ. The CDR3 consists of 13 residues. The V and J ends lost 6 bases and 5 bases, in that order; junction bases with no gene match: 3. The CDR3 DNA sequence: TGCGCCAGCACAGACAGGGGGCAAGATACGCAGTATTTT. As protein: CASTDRGQDTQYF.

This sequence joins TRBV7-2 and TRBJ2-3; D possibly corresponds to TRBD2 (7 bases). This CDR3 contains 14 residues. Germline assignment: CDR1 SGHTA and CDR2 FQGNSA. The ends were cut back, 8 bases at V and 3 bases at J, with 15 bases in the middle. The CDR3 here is CASASGGETDTQYF. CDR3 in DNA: TGTGCCAGCGCATCGGGGGGCGAAACAGATACGCAGTATTTT.

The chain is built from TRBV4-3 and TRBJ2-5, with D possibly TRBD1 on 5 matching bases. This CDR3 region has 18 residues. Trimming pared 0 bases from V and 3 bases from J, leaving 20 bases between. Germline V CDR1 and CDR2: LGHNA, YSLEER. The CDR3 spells CASSQDSGREWTKETQYF. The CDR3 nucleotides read TGCGCCAGCAGCCAAGATAGTGGCAGGGAATGGACAAAAGAGACCCAGTACTTC.

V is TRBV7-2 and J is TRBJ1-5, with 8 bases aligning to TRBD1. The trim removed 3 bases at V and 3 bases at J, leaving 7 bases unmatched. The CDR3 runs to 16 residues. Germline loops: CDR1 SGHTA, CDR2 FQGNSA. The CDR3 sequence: CASSFWGQDFNQPQHF. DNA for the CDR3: TGTGCCAGCAGCTTTTGGGGACAGGACTTCAATCAGCCCCAGCATTTT.

CDR3 region: CASSCPLRLVDYEQYV. In nucleotides, the CDR3 is TGTGCCAGCAGTTGCCCCCTGAGACTAGTAGACTACGAGCAGTACGTC. The chain links TRBV27 to TRBJ2-7; D is perhaps TRBD2 (6 bases). Trimming stripped 4 bases from V and 3 bases from J, with 19 bases between. The germline V gene has CDR1 MNHEY and CDR2 SMNVEV (reference sequence). This CDR3 comprises 16 residues.

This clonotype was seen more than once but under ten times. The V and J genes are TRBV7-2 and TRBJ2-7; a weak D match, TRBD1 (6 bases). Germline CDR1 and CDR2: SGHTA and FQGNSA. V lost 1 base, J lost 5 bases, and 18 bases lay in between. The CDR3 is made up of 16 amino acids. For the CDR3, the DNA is TGTGCCAGCAGCTTAGAAGTCAGGGGCCACAGTCACGAGCAGTACTTC. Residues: CASSLEVRGHSHEQYF.

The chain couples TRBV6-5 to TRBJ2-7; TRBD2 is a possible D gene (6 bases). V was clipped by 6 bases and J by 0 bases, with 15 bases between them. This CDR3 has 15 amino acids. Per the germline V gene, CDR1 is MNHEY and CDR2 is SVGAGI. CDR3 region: CASRPVAGPSYEQYF. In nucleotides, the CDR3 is TGTGCCAGCAGACCAGTTGCGGGGCCCTCCTACGAGCAGTACTTC.

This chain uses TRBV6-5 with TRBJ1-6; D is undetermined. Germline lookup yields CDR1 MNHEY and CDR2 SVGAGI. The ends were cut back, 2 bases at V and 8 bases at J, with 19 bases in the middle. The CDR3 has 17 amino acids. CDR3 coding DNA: TGTGCCAGCAGTTACCTCGGACGTTTGAGACGGGATTCACCCCTCCACTTT. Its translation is CASSYLGRLRRDSPLHF.